The present T cell receptor (beta chain) was sequenced within a study of T cell repertoires in cytomegalovirus infection. V was clipped by 2 bases and J by 0 bases, with 7 bases between them. CDR1 is ENHRY, CDR2 SYGVKD, per germline. The CDR3 totals 15 residues. TCRdb re-called the reads through MiXCR, storing one row per CDR3 protein. The data hold more than 350,000 distinct CDR3 sequences, with under 40% observed a single time. The gene calls are TRBV10-3 and TRBJ1-4, with D unresolved. Sequenced sample: PBMCs. The origin of this receptor is a human donor in good health (CMV status not recorded). Some clones in this sample may be carry-over from other donors' samples. The CDR3 bases are TGTGCCATCAGTGAGACCGGGACAACTAATGAAAAACTGTTTTTT. It yields the protein CAISETGTTNEKLFF.